These 2 T cell receptor beta chains were all obtained from the same sample, sequenced in a study of early T cells in non-severe SARS-CoV-2 infection. TCRdb used MiXCR to reprocess the 5' RACE reads, holding one entry per CDR3 protein. The sample holds some 97,000 distinct CDR3 sequences, about 11% seen once. The sample in question was whole blood, obtained at baseline. Every receptor here comes from an adult who was a healthcare worker with PCR-confirmed SARS-CoV-2 infection or an uninfected control (not recorded which).

This clonotype was seen a handful of times. The V gene is TRBV19, the J gene TRBJ2-1; D possibly corresponds to TRBD2 (6 bases). Germline V gene sequence: CDR1 LNHDA, CDR2 SQIVND (reference sequence). The CDR3 loop spans 15 amino acids. The V end lost 6 bases, the J end lost 6 bases, and 18 bases lay between the germline ends. In DNA form, the CDR3 reads TGTGCCAGTAGCCTTAGCGGCCTTGGGGCCAATGAGCAGTTCTTC. Amino acids: CASSLSGLGANEQFF.

The table lists this clonotype with many counts. The rearrangement links TRBV2 to TRBJ1-2, with D possibly matching TRBD1 (6 bases). There are 14 residues in the CDR3. CDR1 is SNHLY, CDR2 FYNNEI, per germline. V gave up 7 bases and J gave up 4 bases, with 16 bases separating them. CDR3: CASNQGTRGYGYTF. For the CDR3, the DNA is TGTGCCAGCAACCAGGGGACAAGGGGCTATGGCTACACCTTC.